The 26 T cell receptor beta chains below all came from one sample that was sequenced in a study of T-cell memory formation after mild COVID-19. TCRdb reanalysed the 5' RACE reads using MiXCR and keeps one entry per CDR3 protein. The profile covers about 290,000 distinct CDR3 sequences, with about 20% appearing a single time and 23% taken by the ten largest. Source material: PBMCs or a T cell subset sorted from them (not recorded which). The receptor set was obtained from a man younger than 35 who had mild COVID-19 (a few samples of this study predate the infection). Cell type and time point are not known.

The CDR3 loop is CASSLGSGFQETQYF. The CDR3 DNA is TGTGCCAGCAGCTTAGGGTCGGGGTTTCAAGAGACCCAGTACTTC. V is TRBV11-2 and J is TRBJ2-5; a possible D gene is TRBD2 (5 bases). CDR3 length: 15 residues. Trimming removed 1 base at V and 2 bases at J, with 11 bases between. CDR1 is SGHAT and CDR2 is FQNNGV in the germline V gene.

This clonotype was counted a few times. V is TRBV12-3 or TRBV12-4 and J is TRBJ2-5; no definite D call. V dropped 6 bases and J dropped 0 bases, with 11 bases sitting between them. The CDR3 is made up of 14 amino acids. In nucleotides, the CDR3 is TGTGCCAGCAGAGATCTCCGAAACCAAGAGACCCAGTACTTC. Translated: CASRDLRNQETQYF.

This clonotype was observed a few times. This chain connects TRBV12-3 or TRBV12-4 to TRBJ1-2, with D tentatively TRBD1 (5 bases). Trimming took 6 bases from V and 4 from J, leaving 15 bases between them. The CDR3 extends over 14 amino acids. CDR3 bases: TGTGCCAGCAGAGCGACAGCAGAATCCTATGGCTACACCTTC. It encodes CASRATAESYGYTF.

This chain uses TRBV20-1 with TRBJ2-7; 7 bases match TRBD2. Germline V gives CDR1 DFQATT, CDR2 SNEGSKA (reference sequence). This CDR3 spans 14 amino acids. V shed 5 bases, J shed 2 bases, and the junction held 9 bases outside the gene matches. CDR3 region: CSAGPRGKPYEQYF. The DNA for the CDR3 is TGCAGTGCTGGGCCGCGGGGGAAGCCCTACGAGCAGTACTTC.

This clonotype was recorded a few times. The chain employs TRBV7-2 and TRBJ1-6; D gene unclear. Germline V gives CDR1 SGHTA, CDR2 FQGNSA. CDR3 length: 11 amino acids. V was cut by 5 bases and J by 18 bases, with 14 bases left in between. CDR3 loop: CASSAWGDHHF. The CDR3 DNA reads as TGTGCCAGCAGCGCCTGGGGAGACCACCACTTT.

The chain links TRBV12-3 or TRBV12-4 to TRBJ1-1, with D possibly matching TRBD1 (6 bases). Trimming shortened V by 2 bases and J by 2 bases, and 15 bases separated the two germline ends. The CDR3 loop spans 16 amino acids. This chain's CDR3 is CASSLPLGALNTEAFF. The DNA of the CDR3 is TGTGCCAGCAGTTTACCCTTGGGGGCCCTTAACACTGAAGCTTTCTTT.

This clonotype was detected only a few times. The gene calls are TRBV6-6 and TRBJ2-5; unclear D gene. Germline-derived CDR1 and CDR2 are MNHNY and SVGAGI (reference sequence). V dropped 2 bases and J dropped 4 bases, with 5 bases sitting between them. The length of the CDR3 is 12 residues. The CDR3 sequence: CASSYHSETQYF. DNA for the CDR3: TGTGCCAGCAGTTACCATTCAGAGACCCAGTACTTC.

V usage is TRBV29-1 and J usage is TRBJ1-1, with 7 bases matching TRBD1. The CDR3 loop spans 14 amino acids. CDR1 and CDR2 (germline): SQVTM, ANQGSEA. The V and J ends lost 7 bases and 1 base, in that order; junction bases with no gene match: 9. The CDR3 here is CSGGPGQTNTEAFF. The CDR3 region has the DNA TGCAGCGGGGGCCCGGGACAGACGAACACTGAAGCTTTCTTT.

V usage is TRBV25-1 and J usage is TRBJ2-2, with D perhaps matching TRBD2 (7 bases). The CDR3 extends over 18 amino acids. V lost 1 base and J lost 8, with 23 bases in between. Germline-derived CDR1 and CDR2 are MGHDK and SYGVNS. The CDR3 nucleotides are TGTGCCAGCAGTGAATCTTTGAAGGCGGGGGCCCTTCCTGGGGAGCTGTTTTTT. This encodes CASSESLKAGALPGELFF.

V is TRBV7-2 and J is TRBJ2-5; 7 nucleotides align to TRBD1. V was clipped by 4 bases and J by 2 bases; unmatched bases: 10. In germline, CDR1 is SGHTA, CDR2 FQGNSA. The CDR3 sequence is 16 residues long. DNA for the CDR3: TGTGCCAGCAGCTCCCACAGGGGAATCAAACAAGAGACCCAGTACTTC. It translates to CASSSHRGIKQETQYF.

This clonotype was detected a few times. J is TRBJ2-5 and V is TRBV6-5, with 10 bases fitting TRBD1. The V gene end was trimmed by 6 bases and the J gene end by 7 bases; junction bases not matched to a gene: 8. Germline CDR1 reads MNHEY; CDR2 reads SVGAGI. This CDR3 spans 14 amino acids. The CDR3: CASRQGTGVGTQYF. In nucleotides, the CDR3 is TGTGCCAGCAGACAAGGGACAGGGGTTGGGACCCAGTACTTC.

The rearrangement links TRBV7-9 to TRBJ2-5; D gene unclear. The length of the CDR3 is 13 residues. Germline V CDR1 and CDR2: SEHNR, FQNEAQ (reference sequence). V lost 10 bases, J lost 2 bases, and 14 bases lay in between. The CDR3 nucleotides read TGTGCCACCTCCCGAGTAGGACAAGAGACCCAGTACTTC. This sequence encodes CATSRVGQETQYF.

Only a few counts were recorded for this clonotype. The chain links TRBV18 to TRBJ1-2; D is unclear. The CDR3 has 15 residues. Germline-derived CDR1 and CDR2 are KGHSH and LQKENI. V shed 1 base and J shed 1 base, with 10 bases lying between them. The CDR3 coding sequence is TGTGCCAGCTCACCACGAGAAGTGTTTAACTATGGCTACACCTTC. As protein: CASSPREVFNYGYTF. Variable domain in full (rest from reference TRBV18 and TRBJ1-2): NAGVMQNPRHLVRRRGQEARLRCSPMKGHSHVYWYRQLPEEGLKFMVYLQKENIIDESGMPKERFSAEFPKEGPSILRIQQVVRGDSAAYFCASSPREVFNYGYTFGSGTRLTVV.

This clonotype was observed a handful of times. The chain recombines TRBV25-1 with TRBJ2-7; D gene ambiguous. V gave up 4 bases and J gave up 2 bases, with 12 bases separating them. CDR3 size: 14 residues. CDR1 is MGHDK and CDR2 is SYGVNS in the germline V gene. The CDR3 is CASSGAAVAYEQYF. CDR3 coding DNA: TGTGCCAGCAGTGGGGCTGCGGTGGCCTACGAGCAGTACTTC.

This chain uses TRBV3-1 with TRBJ1-1; D may be TRBD1 (5 bases). CDR1 and CDR2 (germline): LGHDT, YNNKEL (reference sequence). The CDR3 has 14 amino acids. Trimming cost V 4 bases and J 3 bases, with 12 bases left between them. CDR3 nucleotide sequence: TGTGCCAGCAGCCCCAGCGCGGGGGACACTGAAGCTTTCTTT. This sequence encodes CASSPSAGDTEAFF.

This clonotype was observed a few times. V gene TRBV7-9 combines with J gene TRBJ1-1; D remains ambiguous. CDR1 is SEHNR, CDR2 FQNEAQ, per germline (reference sequence). This CDR3 has 16 amino acids. The V and J ends lost 4 bases and 1 base respectively, with 16 bases between them. The chain's CDR3 is CASSSKSVDGNTEAFF. The CDR3 DNA reads as TGTGCCAGCAGCTCCAAATCAGTCGACGGGAACACTGAAGCTTTCTTT.

In this sample, this clonotype turned up a few times. J is TRBJ1-1 and V is TRBV7-9; TRBD1 aligns across 8 bases. The CDR3 contains 14 residues. Per germline, CDR1 SEHNR and CDR2 FQNEAQ (reference sequence). The junction had 4 bases not matched to a gene; V was cut back by 1 base and J by 6 bases. The DNA of the CDR3 is TGTGCCAGCAGCTTAGTATCAGGGGGCTCTGAAGCTTTCTTT. It encodes CASSLVSGGSEAFF. The variable domain in full, with the rest retrieved from reference TRBV7-9 and TRBJ1-1, is DTGVSQNPRHKITKRGQNVTFRCDPISEHNRLYWYRQTLGQGPEFLTYFQNEAQLEKSRLLSDRFSAERPKGSFSTLEIQRTEQGDSAMYLCASSLVSGGSEAFFGQGTRLTVV.

The chain has TRBV19 and TRBJ1-1; weak D call: TRBD1 (6 bases). Trimming left V 3 bases short and J 6 bases short, with 17 bases between. The CDR3 contains 15 residues. The V gene's germline CDR1 is LNHDA and CDR2 SQIVND (reference sequence). CDR3 coding DNA: TGTGCCAGTAGTATCTCGTCGGGGGGGCTTGCTGAAGCTTTCTTT. As protein: CASSISSGGLAEAFF.

This clonotype was observed a few times. The chain recombines TRBV6-1 with TRBJ2-3; 7 nucleotides align to TRBD2. CDR1 is MNHNS and CDR2 is SASEGT in the germline V gene. The CDR3 is 14 residues long. Germline trimming cut 6 bases from V and 5 bases from J; bases unmatched to any gene: 8. The CDR3 loop is CASRSGEAIDTQYF. The CDR3 DNA is TGTGCCAGCAGGAGCGGGGAAGCAATAGATACGCAGTATTTT.

In its sample, this clonotype was seen a few times. The rearrangement uses TRBV12-3 or TRBV12-4 and TRBJ1-6; no clear D. V was pared by 0 bases and J by 7 bases, with 7 bases between. This CDR3 spans 14 amino acids. CDR3 DNA sequence: TGTGCCAGCAGTTTAGCTGGGGAGAATTCACCCCTCCACTTT. Its translation: CASSLAGENSPLHF.

A few counts support this clonotype. V is TRBV10-3 and J is TRBJ2-5; weak D call: TRBD2 (6 bases). The germline CDR1 and CDR2 sequences are ENHRY and SYGVKD. Deletions cut 7 bases from V and 0 bases from J, with 9 bases between. The CDR3 spans 13 residues. For the CDR3, the DNA is TGTGCCATCATGGGGGACTACCAAGAGACCCAGTACTTC. Its protein product is CAIMGDYQETQYF.

V gene TRBV6-2 or TRBV6-3 combines with J gene TRBJ2-1; 13 bases align to TRBD2. Germline V gene sequence: CDR1 MNHEY, CDR2 SVGEGT. V shed 5 bases and J 7 bases; nucleotides not matched to a gene: 5. The CDR3 covers 15 residues. The CDR3 nucleotides are TGTGCCAGCAGTCGACTAGCGGGGGGTAGGAATGAGCAGTTCTTC. It codes for CASSRLAGGRNEQFF.

In this sample, this clonotype turned up many times. CDR3 sequence reads: CASSPGLAGSTDTQYF. The CDR3 DNA reads TGCGCCAGCAGCCCGGGACTAGCGGGAAGCACAGATACGCAGTATTTT. J is TRBJ2-3 and V is TRBV5-1; 13 bases align to TRBD2. The J segment lost 0 bases and the V segment lost 4 bases, leaving 2 bases of the junction unmatched. The length of the CDR3 is 16 residues. CDR1 is SGHRS and CDR2 is YFSETQ in the germline V gene.

This clonotype has just a few counts. V is TRBV3-1 and J is TRBJ1-5, with no clear D. Trimming stripped 3 bases from V and 4 bases from J, with 13 bases between. Germline lookup yields CDR1 LGHDT and CDR2 YNNKEL (reference sequence). The CDR3 covers 15 residues. CDR3 nucleotides: TGTGCCAGCAGCCAGGGGTCAGGTCATAATCAGCCCCAGCATTTT. This gives the protein CASSQGSGHNQPQHF. Using reference TRBV3-1 and TRBJ1-5 for the parts outside the CDR3, the full variable domain is DTAVSQTPKYLVTQMGNDKSIKCEQNLGHDTMYWYKQDSKKFLKIMFSYNNKELIINETVPNRFSPKSPDKAHLNLHINSLELGDSAVYFCASSQGSGHNQPQHFGDGTRLSIL.

This chain links TRBV7-8 with TRBJ2-5, with a weak D call TRBD1 (6 bases). The CDR3 totals 14 residues. Per the germline V gene, CDR1 is SGHVS and CDR2 is FQNEAQ. Trimming shortened V by 5 bases and J by 5 bases, and 15 bases separated the two germline ends. The CDR3 DNA reads as TGTGCCAGCAGCCCAGGGGCTTCCGGGGAGACCCAGTACTTC. It translates to CASSPGASGETQYF. The full variable domain, with the rest looked up from reference TRBV7-8 and TRBJ2-5, is GAGVSQSPRYKVAKRGQDVALRCDPISGHVSLFWYQQALGQGPEFLTYFQNEAQLDKSGLPSDRFFAERPEGSVSTLKIQRTQQEDSAVYLCASSPGASGETQYFGPGTRLLVL.

The V gene is TRBV4-3, the J gene TRBJ1-1, with 9 bases identical to TRBD1. The CDR3 totals 16 residues. Germline V gives CDR1 LGHNA, CDR2 YSLEER. With 4 bases clipped from V and 3 bases from J, the junction kept 9 bases outside the gene matches. For the CDR3, the DNA is TGCGCCAGCAGCCCCACAGGGGGCGCTTGGGACACTGAAGCTTTCTTT. Encoded protein: CASSPTGGAWDTEAFF.